Listed here are 18 T cell receptor beta chains from one sample, sequenced in a study of T cells expressing NK-cell markers. From the 5' RACE reads, TCRdb lists one entry per CDR3 protein and no DNA. This sample contains 130,000 to 150,000 distinct CDR3 sequences. The material sequenced was blood T cells: a sorted CD56 or NKG2C T cell subset, CD4+ or CD8+ T cells, or bulk PBMC T cells (not recorded which). The receptors shown here come from a man aged 18 to 35 in good health.

This chain's CDR3 is CASSSALAGGHNEQFF. The chain combines TRBV7-6 with TRBJ2-1; TCRdb gives TRBD2 as the D gene, but with no DNA this cannot be confirmed. The CDR3 runs to 16 residues. Per germline, CDR1 SGHVS and CDR2 FNYEAQ.

The chain has TRBV27 and TRBJ2-2; lacking DNA, the TRBD2 call made by TCRdb goes unchecked. The germline CDR1 and CDR2 sequences are MNHEY and SMNVEV (reference sequence). This CDR3 has 15 residues. The chain's CDR3 is CASRPYGQMTGELFF.

CDR3 loop: CASSPSGNIQYF. The V gene is TRBV7-9, the J gene TRBJ2-4. Germline V gene lookup returns CDR1 SEHNR and CDR2 FQNEAQ (reference sequence). CDR3 size: 12 residues.

This rearrangement joins TRBV9 to TRBJ2-2. The CDR3 is 15 amino acids. The germline gives CDR1 SGDLS, CDR2 YYNGEE. The CDR3 reads CASSVAKLPTGELFF.

This sequence joins TRBV6-1 and TRBJ2-2; checking the TCRdb D call of TRBD1 is not possible without DNA. The CDR3 spans 14 residues. Germline-derived CDR1 and CDR2 are MNHNS and SASEGT. CDR3 amino acids: CASSPRGPTGELFF.

The genes are TRBV30 and TRBJ2-2. The germline CDR1 and CDR2 sequences are GTSNPN and SVGIG (reference sequence). This CDR3 has 12 amino acids. CDR3 amino acids: CAWEAEPGELFF.

The chain links TRBV4-1 to TRBJ2-1; TCRdb's D gene call, TRBD2, goes unchecked for lack of DNA. The germline CDR1 and CDR2 sequences are MGHRA and YSYEKL. There are 17 residues in the CDR3. The CDR3 region is CASSQEPLAGDGNEQFF.

The rearrangement joins TRBV5-1 to TRBJ2-1; TCRdb indicates TRBD2, and absent DNA this call remains unverified. Germline V CDR1 and CDR2: SGHRS, YFSETQ. The CDR3 has 15 amino acids. CDR3 region: CASSDSGRDYNEQFF. Based on the CDR3 plus reference TRBV5-1 and TRBJ2-1, the full variable domain is KAGVTQTPRYLIKTRGQQVTLSCSPISGHRSVSWYQQTPGQGLQFLFEYFSETQRNKGNFPGRFSGRQFSNSRSEMNVSTLELGDSALYLCASSDSGRDYNEQFFGPGTRLTVL.

The CDR3 spells CASSQAVGGWTGDQETQYF. V usage is TRBV7-7 and J usage is TRBJ2-5; checking the TCRdb D call of TRBD1 is not possible without DNA. The CDR3 extends over 19 amino acids. The V gene's germline CDR1 is SSHAT and CDR2 FNYEAQ (reference sequence).

This chain joins TRBV12-3 or TRBV12-4 and TRBJ2-2; the D gene TCRdb calls, TRBD1, cannot be checked with no DNA. This CDR3 contains 14 residues. The CDR3: CATRGTANTGELFF.

This chain joins TRBV9 and TRBJ2-3; without DNA, the TCRdb call of TRBD1 cannot be checked. There are 15 residues in the CDR3. Germline CDR1 is SGDLS and CDR2 is YYNGEE. The CDR3 here is CASSVSSGHTDTQYF.

The chain uses TRBV7-9 and TRBJ1-4. The germline V gene encodes CDR1 SEHNR and CDR2 FQNEAQ (reference sequence). The CDR3 sequence is 16 residues long. The CDR3 sequence: CASSLFVGSLNEKLFF.

The V and J genes are TRBV10-2 and TRBJ2-3; TCRdb gives TRBD1 as the D gene, but with no DNA this cannot be confirmed. Germline V gene lookup returns CDR1 WSHSY and CDR2 SAAADI. CDR3 length equals 15 residues. CDR3 amino acids: CASRPDTSSPDTQYF.

This chain uses TRBV7-6 with TRBJ2-2; TCRdb picks TRBD2, but there is no DNA to check that call. Looked up from germline, CDR1 is SGHVS and CDR2 is FNYEAQ. The CDR3 runs 14 residues. Here the CDR3 reads CASSFERGSGELFF.

The chain carries TRBV2 and TRBJ2-5; checking the TCRdb D call of TRBD1 is not possible without DNA. From germline, CDR1 is SNHLY and CDR2 FYNNEI. The length of the CDR3 is 15 residues. The CDR3 reads CASSEALGIPETQYF.

The V and J genes are TRBV29-1 and TRBJ2-1; with no DNA, the TCRdb D assignment of TRBD1 cannot be verified. The CDR3 loop spans 16 amino acids. Germline lookup yields CDR1 SQVTM and CDR2 ANQGSEA. The CDR3: CSVEDPGQRVYNEQFF.

The rearrangement uses TRBV7-2 and TRBJ2-3; TCRdb returns TRBD2, unconfirmable since there is no DNA. The germline V gene encodes CDR1 SGHTA and CDR2 FQGNSA. The length of the CDR3 is 21 residues. CDR3 residues: CASSLAWLRESDDGGTDTRYF.

The CDR3 spells CASSFKTSGRMDEQFF. This chain connects TRBV5-1 to TRBJ2-1; TCRdb's assignment of TRBD2 cannot be checked, as there is no DNA. Germline-derived CDR1 and CDR2 are SGHRS and YFSETQ. The CDR3 is 16 amino acids.